A selection of T cell receptor beta chains follows, all from one sample in a study of spatial heterogeneity in lung cancer. TCRdb re-called the 5' RACE reads with MiXCR, one entry per CDR3 protein. This sample yields roughly 10,000 distinct CDR3 sequences, of which around a quarter are seen a single time; 33% belongs to the top ten. The material sequenced was PBMCs, taken at surgery. The receptors here all came from a female donor with early-stage non-small cell lung cancer. Both conserved end residues are part of each CDR3. The D gene is left open where the match is weak. Clone size is not always given. Where it is, it says once, few, many or a class for expanded clones.

size: few
V: TRBV7-2
J: TRBJ1-5
D: TRBD1
DNA: TGTGCCAGCAGGACAGAGGGGGCCGGGAATCAGCCCCAGCATTTT
CDR3: CASRTEGAGNQPQHF

size: few
V: TRBV7-2
J: TRBJ2-7
D: -
DNA: TGTGCCAGCAGCCCCGAGTGGGGGTTTACCTACGAGCAGTACTTC
CDR3: CASSPEWGFTYEQYF

size: medium-sized
V: TRBV7-3
J: TRBJ2-2
D: TRBD2
DNA: TGTGCCAGCAGCTCTACTAGCGGGATGAACACCGGGGAGCTGTTTTTT
CDR3: CASSSTSGMNTGELFF

size: -
V: TRBV29-1
J: TRBJ2-2
D: TRBD2
DNA: TGCAGCGTTGCCGGGACTAGTCTAGGGGAGCTGTTTTTT
CDR3: CSVAGTSLGELFF

size: medium-sized
V: TRBV12-3/TRBV12-4
J: TRBJ2-1
D: TRBD2
DNA: TGTGCCAGCAGTTTTGGGCTAGCGGGAACAGATGAGCAGTTCTTC
CDR3: CASSFGLAGTDEQFF

size: medium-sized
V: TRBV6-2/TRBV6-3
J: TRBJ2-7
D: -
DNA: TGTGCCAGCAGTTACGGAGGCACTCCTAGGAACGAGCAGTACTTC
CDR3: CASSYGGTPRNEQYF

size: -
V: TRBV5-5
J: TRBJ2-7
D: -
DNA: TGTGCCAGCAGCTTGTGGGGGACGCGAAACTACGAGCAGTACTTC
CDR3: CASSLWGTRNYEQYF

size: few
V: TRBV20-1
J: TRBJ2-1
D: -
DNA: TGCAGTGCCCCCAGACCTAGCCGCAATGAGCAGTTCTTC
CDR3: CSAPRPSRNEQFF

size: -
V: TRBV5-1
J: TRBJ1-2
D: TRBD1
DNA: TGCGCCAGCAGTCCGGGACAGGGAAGAGGTGGCTACACCTTC
CDR3: CASSPGQGRGGYTF

size: few
V: TRBV7-7
J: TRBJ2-3
D: -
DNA: TGTGCCAGCAGCCTGAGCCCTCGAAGTCGTCAGAACACAGATACGCAGTATTTT
CDR3: CASSLSPRSRQNTDTQYF

size: -
V: TRBV3-1
J: TRBJ2-5
D: -
DNA: TGTGCCAGCAGCCAAGGGACCCGGGAGACCCAGTACTTC
CDR3: CASSQGTRETQYF

size: many
V: TRBV6-5
J: TRBJ2-1
D: TRBD1
DNA: TGTGCCAGCAGCCCCAGGGGGCTTCATGTCAATGAGCAGTTCTTC
CDR3: CASSPRGLHVNEQFF

size: medium-sized
V: TRBV28
J: TRBJ1-2
D: -
DNA: TGTGCCAGCCACGCAGTCAACTATGGCTACACCTTC
CDR3: CASHAVNYGYTF

size: medium-sized
V: TRBV10-2
J: TRBJ2-7
D: -
DNA: TGCGCCAGCAGTGGAACGGGGAAGGGGGCCTACGAGCAGTACTTC
CDR3: CASSGTGKGAYEQYF

size: -
V: TRBV20-1
J: TRBJ1-2
D: -
DNA: TGCAGTGCCCTGGTAGGGGATGATGGCTACACCTTC
CDR3: CSALVGDDGYTF

size: -
V: TRBV24-1
J: TRBJ1-3
D: -
DNA: TGTGCCACCAGGGACAGCTCTGGAAACACCATATATTTT
CDR3: CATRDSSGNTIYF

size: -
V: TRBV12-3/TRBV12-4
J: TRBJ2-3
D: -
DNA: TGTGCCAGCACCCAGACCGCAGCTGGAGATACGCAGTATTTT
CDR3: CASTQTAAGDTQYF

size: many
V: TRBV19
J: TRBJ2-7
D: -
DNA: TGTGCCAGTAGCCCGGACGGTGGGAAATACGAGCAGTACTTC
CDR3: CASSPDGGKYEQYF

size: -
V: TRBV20-1
J: TRBJ2-1
D: -
DNA: TGCAGTGCCCCTAAGTTGAATGAGCAGTTCTTC
CDR3: CSAPKLNEQFF

size: -
V: TRBV7-2
J: TRBJ2-2
D: TRBD2
DNA: TGTGCCAGCAGCCCCTCGGGACTAGGCGGGACCGGGGAGCTGTTTTTT
CDR3: CASSPSGLGGTGELFF

size: -
V: TRBV10-3
J: TRBJ2-3
D: TRBD1
DNA: TGTGCCATCAGTGAGGGACAGGGGGCCACAGATACGCAGTATTTT
CDR3: CAISEGQGATDTQYF

size: -
V: TRBV12-3/TRBV12-4
J: TRBJ1-1
D: -
DNA: TGTGCCAGCAGTTTAGGAGAAGCCACTGAAGCTTTCTTT
CDR3: CASSLGEATEAFF

size: many
V: TRBV20-1
J: TRBJ2-3
D: TRBD2
DNA: TGCAGTGCTAGATCTGCTAGCGGCTTCACAGATACGCAGTATTTT
CDR3: CSARSASGFTDTQYF

size: medium-sized
V: TRBV7-2
J: TRBJ2-7
D: -
DNA: TGTGCCAGCAGCCCAGGGACGGACTACGAGCAGTACTTC
CDR3: CASSPGTDYEQYF

size: medium-sized
V: TRBV5-1
J: TRBJ1-1
D: -
DNA: TGCGCCAGCAGCTTATCAACTCAGGGCCCGAACACTGAAGCTTTCTTT
CDR3: CASSLSTQGPNTEAFF

size: many
V: TRBV6-2/TRBV6-3
J: TRBJ2-7
D: -
DNA: TGTGCCAGCATTCGGGACATCAGCTCCTACGAGCAGTACTTC
CDR3: CASIRDISSYEQYF

size: few
V: TRBV5-1
J: TRBJ1-3
D: TRBD1
DNA: TGCGCCAGCAGCTCCGGGAACGGACAGGGAGGGTTCACCATATATTTT
CDR3: CASSSGNGQGGFTIYF

size: few
V: TRBV7-2
J: TRBJ2-7
D: -
DNA: TGTGCCAGCAGCTTAGCAGGTGGGGGGTCCGGGATTTACGAGCAGTACTTC
CDR3: CASSLAGGGSGIYEQYF

size: few
V: TRBV7-2
J: TRBJ2-1
D: TRBD2
DNA: TGTGCCAGCACCCTGGATCGGCTAGCGGGAGTCAATGAGCAGTTCTTC
CDR3: CASTLDRLAGVNEQFF

size: few
V: TRBV11-2
J: TRBJ2-1
D: -
DNA: TGTGCCAGCAGCCCCGCCGTAGGGAGCTCCTACAATGAGCAGTTCTTC
CDR3: CASSPAVGSSYNEQFF

size: many
V: TRBV28
J: TRBJ2-7
D: -
DNA: TGTGCCAGCAGTGCGTACGAGCAGTACTTC
CDR3: CASSAYEQYF

size: many
V: TRBV7-9
J: TRBJ1-2
D: -
DNA: TGTGCCAGCAGCTTATCCGGCCGGAACCTCTGCACCTTC
CDR3: CASSLSGRNLCTF

size: medium-sized
V: TRBV12-3/TRBV12-4
J: TRBJ1-1
D: TRBD1
DNA: TGTGCCAGCAGTTTATGGACAGGAACGAACACTGAAGCTTTCTTT
CDR3: CASSLWTGTNTEAFF